The source of this T cell receptor beta chain is a study of PD-1 blockade in mismatch repair-deficient tumors. Study as a whole: Patients had around 11 mismatch repair-deficient cancer types and were previously treated and progressing. Overall study findings and caveats: After pembrolizumab, tumor-resident clones rose rapidly, then generally contracted before radiologic responses.

The length of the CDR3 is 14 residues. Germline V gene sequence: CDR1 MNHNS, CDR2 SASEGT. The ends lost 2 bases at V and 5 bases at J; junction bases unmatched: 5. PCR or immunohistochemistry showed mismatch repair deficiency in every enrolled patient. A few pembrolizumab responders had their TCRs sequenced. Sequencing used immunoSEQ multiplex PCR; TCRdb keeps in-frame clones, though not all of them. Of some 45,000 clones in the sample, approximately 80% were seen once. To note about this clone: Its antigen is not known.

Material: PBMCs, obtained before pembrolizumab treatment. V gene TRBV6-1 combines with J gene TRBJ2-5, with 7 bases identical to TRBD1. This clonotype was sampled from an adult with mismatch repair-deficient cancer. DNA for the CDR3: TGTGCCAGCAGTGAATTACAGGGGAAGGAGACCCAGTACTTC. Protein product: CASSELQGKETQYF.